This paragraph reports one TCR beta chain. The data were obtained in a study of blood T cell repertoires in COVID-19. Study summary: The samples span acute and convalescent COVID-19 from the United States, Italy and Spain.

The assay was immunoSEQ multiplex PCR, and TCRdb's table has in-frame clones only and misses some. The sample yields some 170,000 clones, roughly 85% seen once. Germline-derived CDR1 and CDR2 are MNHEY and SMNVEV (reference sequence). V lost 5 bases to trimming and J lost 8 bases, with 12 bases between them. This CDR3 comprises 12 residues. This chain links TRBV27 with TRBJ1-2; tentative D call: TRBD1 (5 bases). The sequence was obtained from a man in his forties or fifties with acute or convalescent COVID-19. Sequencing input: peripheral blood. In nucleotides, the CDR3 is TGTGCCAGCAGTCCAACGAAGGGGGGCTACACCTTC. This translates into CASSPTKGGYTF.